What follows is one T cell receptor (beta chain) and its context. Its target is unknown. This sample was included in a study of T cell responses to AZD1222 COVID-19 vaccine. Findings and limits, study-wide: Clonal diversity was possibly underestimated, and the donors were mostly white British, with more females.

Repertoires were generated with immunoSEQ multiplex PCR, while TCRdb's copy carries only in-frame clones and drops some. Of some 150,000 clones detected, about 92% appear once; the ten largest clones hold around 3.3%. Trimming shortened V by 6 bases and J by 0 bases, and 12 bases separated the two germline ends. CDR3 length: 15 amino acids. Germline V gives CDR1 MNHEY, CDR2 SVGAGI. The specimen was peripheral blood, collected 28 days after the second AZD1222 dose. The chain uses TRBV6-5 and TRBJ1-5; no clear D. The sequence was obtained from an adult who received the AZD1222 COVID-19 vaccine. CDR3 protein: CASSPVGSSNQPQHF. The CDR3 nucleotides read TGTGCCAGCAGCCCCGTTGGTAGTAGCAATCAGCCCCAGCATTTT.